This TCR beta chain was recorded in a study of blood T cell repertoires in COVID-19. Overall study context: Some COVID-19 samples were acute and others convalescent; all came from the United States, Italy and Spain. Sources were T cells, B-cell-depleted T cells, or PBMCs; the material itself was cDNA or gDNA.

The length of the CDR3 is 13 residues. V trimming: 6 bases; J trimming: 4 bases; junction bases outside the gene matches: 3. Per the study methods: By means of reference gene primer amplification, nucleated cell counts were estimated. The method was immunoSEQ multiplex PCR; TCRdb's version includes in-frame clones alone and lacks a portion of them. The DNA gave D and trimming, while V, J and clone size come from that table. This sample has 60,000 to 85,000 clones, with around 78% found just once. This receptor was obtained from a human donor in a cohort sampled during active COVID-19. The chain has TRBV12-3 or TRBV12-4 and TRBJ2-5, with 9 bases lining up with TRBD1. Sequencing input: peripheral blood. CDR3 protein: CASRTGGPETQYF. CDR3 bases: TGTGCCAGCAGAACAGGGGGCCCAGAGACCCAGTACTTC.